The 24 T cell receptor beta chains presented below share a single source sample, sequenced in a study of beta chain features in type 1 diabetes. The study reverse transcribed the entire isolated RNA, so it sequenced expressed TCRB transcripts. Only in-frame clones appear in the TCRdb table, and some are missing; sequencing was by immunoSEQ multiplex PCR. The sample consists of 120,000 to 150,000 clones, 6.9% of them appearing once. The specimen sequenced was central memory CD4+ T cells from blood. The receptors originated from a woman in her thirties in good health.

This clone was picked up a small number of times. The chain links TRBV21-1 to TRBJ2-4; the table's TRBD2 call for D was not verified on the DNA. TRBV21-1 is flagged as a pseudogene. The CDR3 length is 17 residues. The CDR3: CASSNRLASIAKNIQYF. In DNA, the CDR3 is TGTGCCAGCAGCAACCGACTAGCGTCGATAGCCAAAAACATTCAGTACTTC.

The chain is built from TRBV19 and TRBJ1-1; TRBD1 aligns across 10 bases. Germline assignment: CDR1 LNHDA and CDR2 SQIVND (reference sequence). V lost 11 bases, J lost 3 bases, and 6 bases stayed unmatched. The CDR3 is 13 amino acids. CDR3 sequence reads: CAVGDRGDTEAFF. In DNA form, the CDR3 reads TGTGCCGTCGGGGACAGGGGAGACACTGAAGCTTTCTTT.

V usage is TRBV4-2 and J usage is TRBJ2-2, with 11 bases lining up with TRBD2. Trimming cost V 4 bases and J 6 bases; bases outside gene matches: 16. This CDR3 is built from 19 residues. The V gene's germline CDR1 is LGHNA and CDR2 YNFKEQ. CDR3 coding DNA: TGTGCCAGCAGCCCCCAGACTAGCGGGATGCGAAGAAAGGCCGGGGAGCTGTTTTTT. Translation gives CASSPQTSGMRRKAGELFF.

This clone has more than one count but fewer than ten. V and J are TRBV7-2 and TRBJ2-2; 9 bases fit TRBD2. The CDR3 is 15 residues long. Germline loops: CDR1 SGHTA, CDR2 FQGNSA. The V and J ends lost 5 bases and 4 bases, in that order; junction bases with no gene match: 5. The CDR3 loop reads CASSRSGSGTGELFF. As DNA, the CDR3 is TGTGCCAGCAGCCGTAGCGGGAGTGGCACCGGGGAGCTGTTTTTT. The variable domain in full, completed from reference TRBV7-2 and TRBJ2-2, reads GAGVSQSPSNKVTEKGKDVELRCDPISGHTALYWYRQSLGQGLEFLIYFQGNSAPDKSGLPSDRFSAERTGGSVSTLTIQRTQQEDSAVYLCASSRSGSGTGELFFGEGSRLTVL.

The gene calls are TRBV6-6 and TRBJ1-2, with D possibly matching TRBD1 (5 bases). Trimming shortened V by 5 bases and J by 7 bases, and 8 bases separated the two germline ends. CDR1 is MNHNY and CDR2 is SVGAGI in the germline V gene (reference sequence). There are 11 residues in the CDR3. CDR3 sequence: CASSTGRGYTF. For the CDR3, the DNA is TGTGCCAGCAGTACAGGACGTGGCTACACCTTC.

This clone was observed many times. At the DNA level, this CDR3 is encoded by other sequences in the same sample as well. The J gene is TRBJ2-1, the V gene TRBV6-4, with D perhaps TRBD2 (5 bases). V was trimmed by 5 bases and J by 7 bases, leaving 15 bases between them. This CDR3 is built from 14 residues. CDR1 is MRHNA and CDR2 is SNTAGT in the germline V gene. The CDR3 DNA is TGTGCCAGCAGTCCTCGGACGGGCGGGAATGAGCAGTTCTTC. It codes for CASSPRTGGNEQFF.

The chain employs TRBV5-4 and TRBJ1-1; D possibly corresponds to TRBD1 (5 bases). This CDR3 spans 14 amino acids. Trimming pared 0 bases from V and 4 bases from J, leaving 10 bases between. Germline V lookup: CDR1 SGHNT, CDR2 YYREEE (reference sequence). The CDR3 loop is CASSLVGGGTEAFF. For the CDR3, the DNA is TGTGCCAGCAGCTTGGTCGGGGGGGGCACTGAAGCTTTCTTT.

There are a few counts of this clone. V is TRBV5-4 and J is TRBJ1-5, with D hard to call. The CDR3 runs 15 residues. The germline CDR1 and CDR2 sequences are SGHNT and YYREEE (reference sequence). V lost 4 bases to trimming and J lost 3 bases, with 14 bases between them. CDR3 coding DNA: TGTGCCAGCAGCCCGGACGGAGGGTACAATCAGCCCCAGCATTTT. This sequence encodes CASSPDGGYNQPQHF.

This clone was detected many times. The chain employs TRBV16 and TRBJ2-1; TRBD2 agrees at 7 bases. The CDR3 covers 15 residues. Germline V gene sequence: CDR1 KGHSY, CDR2 FQNENV. J lost 3 bases, V lost 0 bases, and 2 bases had no gene match. As DNA, the CDR3 is TGTGCCAGCAGCCAATCCTCTAGCGGCTACAATGAGCAGTTCTTC. Translating gives CASSQSSSGYNEQFF.

This clone has just a few counts. The chain combines TRBV28 with TRBJ1-5; no definite D call. The V gene lost 7 bases and the J gene lost 5 bases, with 12 bases spanning the gap. Germline assignment: CDR1 MDHEN and CDR2 SYDVKM. This CDR3 region has 13 residues. The CDR3 here is CASTEIEDQPQHF. The CDR3 DNA follows: TGTGCCAGCACCGAAATAGAAGATCAGCCCCAGCATTTT.

This clone was recorded a few times. The chain recombines TRBV7-2 with TRBJ1-5; D gene ambiguous. The ends were cut back, 1 base at V and 3 bases at J, with 10 bases in the middle. The CDR3 sequence is 15 residues long. Germline-derived CDR1 and CDR2 are SGHTA and FQGNSA. The CDR3 spells CASSLGARVNQPQHF. CDR3 nucleotides: TGTGCCAGCAGCTTAGGTGCGAGGGTCAATCAGCCCCAGCATTTT.

The genes are TRBV7-2 and TRBJ2-2; TRBD2 matches 14 bases. The CDR3 is made up of 18 amino acids. J was trimmed by 4 bases and V by 3 bases; bases with no gene match: 7. Germline lookup yields CDR1 SGHTA and CDR2 FQGNSA. The CDR3: CASSLGLAGALSTGELFF. CDR3 nucleotides: TGTGCCAGCAGCTTGGGACTAGCGGGAGCCCTCAGCACCGGGGAGCTGTTTTTT.

The chain links TRBV7-9 to TRBJ2-5; D is possibly TRBD2 (6 bases). Germline-derived CDR1 and CDR2 are SEHNR and FQNEAQ (reference sequence). V dropped 1 base and J dropped 2 bases, with 8 bases sitting between them. The length of the CDR3 is 14 residues. DNA for the CDR3: TGTGCCAGCAGCTTAGTTAGCGGACAAGAGACCCAGTACTTC. Its protein product is CASSLVSGQETQYF. The full variable domain, its missing parts supplied by reference TRBV7-9 and TRBJ2-5, is DTGVSQNPRHKITKRGQNVTFRCDPISEHNRLYWYRQTLGQGPEFLTYFQNEAQLEKSRLLSDRFSAERPKGSFSTLEIQRTEQGDSAMYLCASSLVSGQETQYFGPGTRLLVL.

This clone has more than one count but fewer than ten. V and J are TRBV6-4 and TRBJ1-5, with D maybe TRBD1 (6 bases). CDR3 size: 15 residues. Germline V lookup: CDR1 MRHNA, CDR2 SNTAGT. V was clipped by 11 bases and J by 7 bases, with 24 bases between them. CDR3 DNA sequence: TGTGCCTCACCCCAGGGGCCCTGCCCGGAGCAGCCCCAGCATTTT. Its translation: CASPQGPCPEQPQHF.

This clone was counted between two and nine times. The chain carries TRBV5-4 and TRBJ2-3, with 7 bases identical to TRBD2. Germline trimming cut 0 bases from V and 1 base from J; bases unmatched to any gene: 5. The V gene's germline CDR1 is SGHNT and CDR2 YYREEE (reference sequence). CDR3 length: 16 amino acids. CDR3 nucleotide sequence: TGTGCCAGCAGCTTGGAGGCTAGCGGCCGCACAGATACGCAGTATTTT. The encoded protein is CASSLEASGRTDTQYF.

This clone was seen at least ten times. The gene calls are TRBV4-3 and TRBJ1-1; 7 bases match TRBD1. Germline trimming cut 0 bases from V and 3 bases from J; bases unmatched to any gene: 7. CDR1 is LGHNA and CDR2 is YSLEER in the germline V gene. The CDR3 is made up of 16 amino acids. The CDR3: CASSQDADRSYTEAFF. For the CDR3, the DNA is TGCGCCAGCAGCCAAGATGCGGACAGGTCGTACACTGAAGCTTTCTTT.

This clone has just a few counts. The chain has TRBV28 and TRBJ2-7; 8 positions match TRBD1. The V gene's germline CDR1 is MDHEN and CDR2 SYDVKM. This CDR3 comprises 14 residues. J lost 3 bases, V lost 7 bases, and 8 bases had no gene match. CDR3 sequence reads: CASTDRGLLYEQYF. The CDR3 DNA reads as TGTGCCAGCACCGACAGGGGCCTTCTCTACGAGCAGTACTTC.

The rearrangement joins TRBV19 to TRBJ2-5; 7 nucleotides agree with TRBD1. V lost 5 bases and J lost 2; bases outside the gene matches: 8. CDR3 length: 15 amino acids. Per the germline V gene, CDR1 is LNHDA and CDR2 is SQIVND (reference sequence). CDR3 bases: TGTGCCAGTAGTTACTTAGGGGGCCCACAAGAGACCCAGTACTTC. Its translation is CASSYLGGPQETQYF.

The V and J genes are TRBV7-2 and TRBJ2-3, with 10 positions matching TRBD2. The CDR3 sequence is 15 residues long. CDR1 and CDR2 from the germline V gene are SGHTA and FQGNSA. The V and J ends lost 5 bases and 4 bases, in that order; junction bases with no gene match: 6. The CDR3 reads CASSPGLAEADTQYF. Written as DNA, the CDR3 is TGTGCCAGCAGCCCCGGACTAGCGGAGGCAGATACGCAGTATTTT.

This CDR3 is CAISPQGGQPQHF. The CDR3 DNA is TGTGCCATCAGCCCCCAGGGGGGTCAGCCCCAGCATTTT. The chain combines TRBV10-3 with TRBJ1-5; TRBD1 matches at 7 bases. V dropped 6 bases and J dropped 6; count of bases not matched to a gene: 5. The germline CDR1 and CDR2 sequences are ENHRY and SYGVKD. This CDR3 is built from 13 residues.

The rearrangement joins TRBV10-3 to TRBJ1-2, with no clear D. Germline CDR1 reads ENHRY; CDR2 reads SYGVKD. The CDR3 sequence is 13 residues long. Trimming removed 6 bases at V and 3 bases at J, with 11 bases between. For the CDR3, the DNA is TGTGCCATCAGCACTAGCCAGGACTATGGCTACACCTTC. Translating it yields CAISTSQDYGYTF.

This clone came up a few times. The chain links TRBV6-1 to TRBJ2-3; D gene uncertain. V was clipped by 6 bases and J by 0 bases, with 4 bases between them. Per the germline V gene, CDR1 is MNHNS and CDR2 is SASEGT. The CDR3 totals 12 residues. CDR3 coding DNA: TGTGCCAGCAGAACTAGCACAGATACGCAGTATTTT. Translation gives CASRTSTDTQYF.

This clone was detected ten times or more. The chain employs TRBV7-9 and TRBJ1-2; 7 nucleotides agree with TRBD1. Trimming removed 6 bases from V and 4 bases from J; junction bases left unmatched: 11. Germline-derived CDR1 and CDR2 are SEHNR and FQNEAQ (reference sequence). The CDR3 is 15 amino acids. DNA for the CDR3: TGTGCCAGCAGTCCGGGGACAGAAGGAGGCTATGGCTACACCTTC. Translating gives CASSPGTEGGYGYTF.

There are many counts of this clone. This chain joins TRBV5-4 and TRBJ2-1, with TRBD2 as a possible D gene (6 bases). Germline V gene data show CDR1 as SGHNT and CDR2 as YYREEE (reference sequence). V was cut by 1 base and J by 10 bases, with 9 bases left in between. CDR3 length: 12 amino acids. CDR3 amino acids: CASSLPGREQFF. The CDR3 region has the DNA TGTGCCAGCAGCTTGCCAGGGAGGGAGCAGTTCTTC.